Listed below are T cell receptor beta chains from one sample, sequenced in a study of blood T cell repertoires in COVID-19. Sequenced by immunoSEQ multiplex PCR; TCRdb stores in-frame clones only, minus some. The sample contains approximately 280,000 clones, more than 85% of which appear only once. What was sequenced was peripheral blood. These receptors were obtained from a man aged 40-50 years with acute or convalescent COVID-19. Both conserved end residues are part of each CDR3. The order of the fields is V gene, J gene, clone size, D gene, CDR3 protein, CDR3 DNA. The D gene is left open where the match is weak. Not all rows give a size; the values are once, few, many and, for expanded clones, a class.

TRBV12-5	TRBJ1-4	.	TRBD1	CASGLQGAGNEKLFF	TGTGCTAGTGGTTTACAGGGGGCAGGGAATGAAAAACTGTTTTTT
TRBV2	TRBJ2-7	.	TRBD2	CASSDRGGPPHEQYF	TGTGCCAGCAGTGATCGCGGGGGTCCTCCGCACGAGCAGTACTTC
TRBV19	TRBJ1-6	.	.	CATKKAHNSPLHF	TGTGCCACTAAGAAAGCCCACAATTCACCCCTCCACTTT
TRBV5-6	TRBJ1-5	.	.	CASSPGLSNQPQHF	TGTGCCAGCAGCCCGGGACTTAGCAATCAGCCCCAGCATTTT
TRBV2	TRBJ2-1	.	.	CASSDGAYNEQFF	TGTGCCAGCAGTGACGGAGCTTACAATGAGCAGTTCTTC
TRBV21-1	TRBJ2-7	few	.	CARSSGTAYEQYF	TGTGCCAGATCCTCAGGGACAGCCTACGAGCAGTACTTC
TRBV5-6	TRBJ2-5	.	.	CASSSLNGETQYF	TGTGCCAGCAGCTCCTTAAACGGGGAGACCCAGTACTTC
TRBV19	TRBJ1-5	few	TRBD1	CASSPDRPEPQHF	TGTGCCAGTAGTCCGGACAGGCCTGAGCCCCAGCATTTT
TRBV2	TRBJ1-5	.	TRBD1	CASREGQLGGNQPQHF	TGTGCCAGCAGGGAGGGACAGCTTGGTGGCAATCAGCCCCAGCATTTT
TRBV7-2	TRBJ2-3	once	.	CASSLAGYPTDTQYF	TGTGCCAGCAGCTTAGCGGGCTACCCCACAGATACGCAGTATTTT
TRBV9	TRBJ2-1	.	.	CASSVGPGAYNEQFF	TGTGCCAGCAGCGTAGGTCCAGGGGCCTACAATGAGCAGTTCTTC
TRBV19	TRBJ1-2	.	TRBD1	CASGTGGGYTF	TGTGCCAGCGGGACAGGTGGGGGCTACACCTTC
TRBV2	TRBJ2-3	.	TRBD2	CASSDSIAGGLPDTQYF	TGTGCCAGCTCCGACTCAATTGCGGGGGGCCTCCCAGATACGCAGTATTTT
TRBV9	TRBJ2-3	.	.	CASSVGVSTDTQYF	TGTGCCAGCAGCGTAGGCGTTAGCACAGATACGCAGTATTTT
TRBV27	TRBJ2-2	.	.	CASSRVLGNTGELFF	TGTGCCAGCAGTAGGGTACTAGGAAACACCGGGGAGCTGTTTTTT
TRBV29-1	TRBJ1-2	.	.	CSPGGDYGYTF	TGCAGCCCAGGAGGAGATTATGGCTACACCTTC
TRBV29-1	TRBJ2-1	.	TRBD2	CSAKERGHEQFF	TGCAGCGCTAAAGAGCGGGGACATGAGCAGTTCTTC
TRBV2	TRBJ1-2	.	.	CASRRGDYGYTF	TGTGCCAGCCGGAGGGGAGACTATGGCTACACCTTC
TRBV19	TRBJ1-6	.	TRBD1	CASRWRDRGSPLHF	TGTGCCAGTAGGTGGCGGGACAGGGGATCACCCCTCCACTTT
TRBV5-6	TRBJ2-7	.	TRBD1	CASSFGTGRYEQYF	TGTGCCAGCAGCTTTGGGACAGGGCGGTACGAGCAGTACTTC
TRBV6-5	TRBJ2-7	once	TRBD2	CASRSRGDEQYF	TGTGCCAGCAGGAGCCGGGGGGACGAGCAGTACTTC
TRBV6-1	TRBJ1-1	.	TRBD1	CASSDRDRGKSFF	TGTGCCAGCAGTGACCGGGACAGGGGGAAAAGTTTCTTT
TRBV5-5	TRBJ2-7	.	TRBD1	CASSLGSTGQGYEQYF	TGTGCCAGCAGCTTGGGATCGACAGGGCAAGGCTACGAGCAGTACTTC
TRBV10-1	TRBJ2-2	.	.	CASSARRDGELFF	TGCGCCAGCAGTGCCCGTCGGGACGGGGAGCTGTTTTTT
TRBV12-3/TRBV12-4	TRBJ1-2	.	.	CASKGSFGYGYTF	TGTGCCAGCAAGGGGTCCTTCGGGTATGGCTACACCTTC
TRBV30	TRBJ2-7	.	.	CACTGFNEQYF	TGTGCCTGTACAGGGTTTAACGAGCAGTACTTC
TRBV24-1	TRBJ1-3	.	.	CATSDLQGNTIYF	TGTGCCACCAGTGACCTACAGGGAAACACCATATATTTT
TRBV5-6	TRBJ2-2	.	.	CASSFGTGELFF	TGTGCCAGCAGCTTCGGCACCGGGGAGCTGTTTTTT
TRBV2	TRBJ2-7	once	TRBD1	CASRGQGWSYEQYF	TGTGCCAGCAGGGGACAGGGGTGGTCCTACGAGCAGTACTTC
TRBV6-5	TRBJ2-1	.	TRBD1	CATGQGRNEQFF	TGTGCCACCGGACAGGGTAGGAATGAGCAGTTCTTC
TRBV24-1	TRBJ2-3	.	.	CATSDPSGDKATDTQYF	TGTGCCACCAGTGATCCGTCCGGGGACAAGGCCACAGATACGCAGTATTTT
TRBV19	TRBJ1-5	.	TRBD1	CASSAIGTGTPKLPQHF	TGTGCCAGTAGTGCGATCGGGACAGGCACTCCGAAGTTGCCCCAGCATTTT
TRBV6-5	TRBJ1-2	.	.	CATSEGGAYPGYTF	TGTGCCACCTCCGAGGGGGGGGCGTATCCTGGCTACACCTTC
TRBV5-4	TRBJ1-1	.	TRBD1	CASRPDRANTEAFF	TGTGCCAGCAGACCCGACAGGGCTAACACTGAAGCTTTCTTT
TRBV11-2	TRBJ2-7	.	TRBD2	CASRMSSGSYEQYF	TGTGCCAGCAGAATGTCTAGCGGTTCGTACGAGCAGTACTTC
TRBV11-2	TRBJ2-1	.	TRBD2	CASSNQRGVGEQFF	TGTGCCAGCAGCAACCAGCGGGGGGTCGGTGAGCAGTTCTTC
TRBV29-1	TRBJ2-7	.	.	CSVERRGNRDEQYF	TGCAGCGTTGAACGCAGGGGCAATCGGGACGAGCAGTACTTC
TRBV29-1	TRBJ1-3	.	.	CSVETGMNTIYF	TGCAGCGTTGAAACCGGGATGAACACCATATATTTT
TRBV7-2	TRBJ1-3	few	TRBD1	CASSLGTGVGNTIYF	TGTGCCAGCAGCCTGGGGACAGGGGTTGGAAACACCATATATTTT
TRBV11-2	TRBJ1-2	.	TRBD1	CASSLGQGPPIANYGYTF	TGTGCCAGCAGCTTGGGACAGGGGCCCCCCATAGCTAACTATGGCTACACCTTC
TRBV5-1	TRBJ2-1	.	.	CASSWAGTGSYNEQFF	TGCGCCAGCAGCTGGGCCGGGACTGGCTCCTACAATGAGCAGTTCTTC
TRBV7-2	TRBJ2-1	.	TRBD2	CASSSPGLGILQQFF	TGTGCCAGCAGCTCCCCGGGACTAGGGATCCTCCAGCAGTTCTTC
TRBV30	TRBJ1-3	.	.	CAWRQGTGNTIYF	TGTGCCTGGAGGCAGGGAACGGGAAACACCATATATTTT
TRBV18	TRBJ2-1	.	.	CASSPLSSYNEQFF	TGTGCCAGCTCACCCCTTAGCTCCTACAATGAGCAGTTCTTC
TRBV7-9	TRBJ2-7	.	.	CASSIQELGQYF	TGTGCCAGCAGCATACAGGAATTAGGGCAGTACTTC
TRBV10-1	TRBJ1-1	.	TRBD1	CASSGDSGKAFF	TGCGCCAGCAGCGGGGACAGTGGGAAAGCTTTCTTT
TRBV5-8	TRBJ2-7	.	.	CASSPIWTVMVYEQYF	TGTGCCAGCAGCCCCATTTGGACAGTGATGGTCTACGAGCAGTACTTC
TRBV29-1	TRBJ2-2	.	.	CSVDPDITGELFF	TGCAGCGTTGACCCGGACATAACCGGGGAGCTGTTTTTT